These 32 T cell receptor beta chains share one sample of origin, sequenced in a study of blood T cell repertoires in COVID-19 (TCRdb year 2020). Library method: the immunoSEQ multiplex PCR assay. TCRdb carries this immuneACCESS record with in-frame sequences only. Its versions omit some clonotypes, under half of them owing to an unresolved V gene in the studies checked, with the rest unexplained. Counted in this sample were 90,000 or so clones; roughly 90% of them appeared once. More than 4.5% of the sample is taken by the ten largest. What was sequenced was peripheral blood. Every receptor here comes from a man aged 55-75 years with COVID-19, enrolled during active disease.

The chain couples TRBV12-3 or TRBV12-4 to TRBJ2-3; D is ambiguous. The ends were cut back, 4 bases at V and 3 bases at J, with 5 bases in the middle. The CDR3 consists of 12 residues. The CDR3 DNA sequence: TGTGCCAGCAGTTCCCCGACAGATACGCAGTATTTT. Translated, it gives CASSSPTDTQYF.

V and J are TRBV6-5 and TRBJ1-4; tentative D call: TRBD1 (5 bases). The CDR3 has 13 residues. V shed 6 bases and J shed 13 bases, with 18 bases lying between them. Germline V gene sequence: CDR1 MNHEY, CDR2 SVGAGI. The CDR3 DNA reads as TGTGCCAGCAGACGCACCCCGGGGGAACTACTGTTTTTT. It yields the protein CASRRTPGELLFF.

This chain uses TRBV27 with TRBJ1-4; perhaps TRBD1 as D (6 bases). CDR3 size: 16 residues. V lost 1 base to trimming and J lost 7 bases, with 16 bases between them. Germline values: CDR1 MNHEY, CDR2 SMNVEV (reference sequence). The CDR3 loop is CASSLYGGLRSEKLFF. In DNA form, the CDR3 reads TGTGCCAGCAGTTTATACGGGGGGCTGCGCAGTGAAAAACTGTTTTTT. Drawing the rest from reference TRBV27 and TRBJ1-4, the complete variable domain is EAQVTQNPRYLITVTGKKLTVTCSQNMNHEYMSWYRQDPGLGLRQIYYSMNVEVTDKGDVPEGYKVSRKEKRNFPLILESPSPNQTSLYFCASSLYGGLRSEKLFFGSGTQLSVL.

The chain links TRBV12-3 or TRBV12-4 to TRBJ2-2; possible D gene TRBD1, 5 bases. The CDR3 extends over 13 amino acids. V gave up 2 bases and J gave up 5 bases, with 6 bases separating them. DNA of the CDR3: TGTGCCAGCAGTTTAACAGGAACCGGGGAGCTGTTTTTT. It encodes CASSLTGTGELFF.

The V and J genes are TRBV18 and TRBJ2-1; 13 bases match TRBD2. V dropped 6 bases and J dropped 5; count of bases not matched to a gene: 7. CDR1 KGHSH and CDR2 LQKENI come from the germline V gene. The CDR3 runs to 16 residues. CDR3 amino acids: CASSRTSGSLDNEQFF. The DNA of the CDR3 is TGTGCCAGCTCGCGGACTAGCGGGAGTCTCGACAATGAGCAGTTCTTC.

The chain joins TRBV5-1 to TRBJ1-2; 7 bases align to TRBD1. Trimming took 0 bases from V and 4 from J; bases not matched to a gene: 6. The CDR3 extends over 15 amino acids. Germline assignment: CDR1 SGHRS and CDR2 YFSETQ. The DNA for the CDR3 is TGCGCCAGCAGCTTGGATACAGGGACAGTCTATGGCTACACCTTC. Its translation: CASSLDTGTVYGYTF.

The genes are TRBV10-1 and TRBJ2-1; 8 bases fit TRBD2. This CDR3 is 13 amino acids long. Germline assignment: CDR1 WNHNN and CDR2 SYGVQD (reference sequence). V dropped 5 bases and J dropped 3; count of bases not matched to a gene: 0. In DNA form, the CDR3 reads TGCGCCAGCAGTACTAGCGGCTACAATGAGCAGTTCTTC. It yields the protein CASSTSGYNEQFF.

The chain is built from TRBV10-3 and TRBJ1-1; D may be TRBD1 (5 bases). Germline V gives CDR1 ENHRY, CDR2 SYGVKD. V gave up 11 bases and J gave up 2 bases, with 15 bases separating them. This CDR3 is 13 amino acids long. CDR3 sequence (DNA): TGTGCCTCAGAGGGAGGGGACAACACTGAAGCTTTCTTT. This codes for CASEGGDNTEAFF.

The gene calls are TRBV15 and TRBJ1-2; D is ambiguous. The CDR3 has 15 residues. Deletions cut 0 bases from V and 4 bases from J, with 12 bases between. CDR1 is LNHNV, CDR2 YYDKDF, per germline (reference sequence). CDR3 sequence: CATSRDWRAAYGYTF. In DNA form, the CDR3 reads TGTGCCACCAGCAGAGATTGGCGGGCCGCCTATGGCTACACCTTC.

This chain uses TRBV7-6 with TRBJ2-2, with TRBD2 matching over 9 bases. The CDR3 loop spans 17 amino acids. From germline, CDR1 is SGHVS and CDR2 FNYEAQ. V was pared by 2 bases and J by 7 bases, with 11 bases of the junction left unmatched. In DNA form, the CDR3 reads TGTGCCAGCAGCTTAAGAGATAGCGGGAGTACGGGCGGGGAGCTGTTTTTT. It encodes CASSLRDSGSTGGELFF.

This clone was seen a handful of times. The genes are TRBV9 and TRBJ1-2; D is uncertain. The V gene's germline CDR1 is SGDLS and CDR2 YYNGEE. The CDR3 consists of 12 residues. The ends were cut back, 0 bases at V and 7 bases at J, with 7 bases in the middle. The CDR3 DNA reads TGTGCCAGCAGCGTAGTTGGGCGTGGCTACACCTTC. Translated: CASSVVGRGYTF.

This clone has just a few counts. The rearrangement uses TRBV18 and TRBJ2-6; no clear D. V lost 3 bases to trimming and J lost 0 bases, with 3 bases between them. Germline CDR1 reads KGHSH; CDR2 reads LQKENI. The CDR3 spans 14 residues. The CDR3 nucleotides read TGTGCCAGCTCACCCTTCTCTGGGGCCAACGTCCTGACTTTC. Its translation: CASSPFSGANVLTF.

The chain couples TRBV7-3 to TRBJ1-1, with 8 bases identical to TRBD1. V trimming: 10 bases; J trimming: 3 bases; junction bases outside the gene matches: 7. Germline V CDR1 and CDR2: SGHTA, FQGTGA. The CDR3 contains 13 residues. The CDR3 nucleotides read TGTGCCACCTCTAAGGACAGGGACACTGAAGCTTTCTTT. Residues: CATSKDRDTEAFF.

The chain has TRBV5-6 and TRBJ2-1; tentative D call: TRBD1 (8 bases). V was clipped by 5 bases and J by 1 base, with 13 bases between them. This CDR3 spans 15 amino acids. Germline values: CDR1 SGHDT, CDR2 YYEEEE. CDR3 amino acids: CASRTGEGSYNEQFF. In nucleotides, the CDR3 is TGTGCCAGCAGGACAGGGGAGGGGTCCTACAATGAGCAGTTCTTC.

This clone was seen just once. This CDR3 reads CAISEIWEGRGPTEAFF. Written as DNA, the CDR3 is TGTGCCATCAGTGAGATTTGGGAGGGCAGGGGGCCCACTGAAGCTTTCTTT. The chain carries TRBV10-3 and TRBJ1-1; 8 positions match TRBD1. This CDR3 is built from 17 residues. Germline V gives CDR1 ENHRY, CDR2 SYGVKD. Trimming at V came to 2 bases and at J to 4 bases, leaving 12 bases not matched to a gene.

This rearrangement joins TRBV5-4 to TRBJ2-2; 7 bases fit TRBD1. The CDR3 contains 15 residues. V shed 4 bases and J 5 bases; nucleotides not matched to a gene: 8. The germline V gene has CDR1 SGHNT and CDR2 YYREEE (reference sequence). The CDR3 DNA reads TGTGCCAGCAGCCCGGGACAGATAGGAACCGGGGAGCTGTTTTTT. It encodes CASSPGQIGTGELFF.

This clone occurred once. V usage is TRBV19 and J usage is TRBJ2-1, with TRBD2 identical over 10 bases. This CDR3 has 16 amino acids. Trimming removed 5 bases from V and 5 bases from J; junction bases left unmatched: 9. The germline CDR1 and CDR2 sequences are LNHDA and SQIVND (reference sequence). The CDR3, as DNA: TGTGCCAGTAGTTTCCCATCTAGCGGGAGCCACAATGAGCAGTTCTTC. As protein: CASSFPSSGSHNEQFF.

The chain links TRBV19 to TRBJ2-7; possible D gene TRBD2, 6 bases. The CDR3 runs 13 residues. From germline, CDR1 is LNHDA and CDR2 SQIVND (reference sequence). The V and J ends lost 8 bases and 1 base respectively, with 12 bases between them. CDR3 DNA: TGTGCCAGTGCCCAGCGGGTTTCCTACGAGCAGTACTTC. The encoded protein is CASAQRVSYEQYF.

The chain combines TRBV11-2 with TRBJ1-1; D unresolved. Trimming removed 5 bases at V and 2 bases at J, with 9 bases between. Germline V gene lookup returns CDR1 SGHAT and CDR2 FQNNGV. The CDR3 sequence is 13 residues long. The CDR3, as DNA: TGTGCCAGCAGCCCGAACAGTAACACTGAAGCTTTCTTT. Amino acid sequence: CASSPNSNTEAFF. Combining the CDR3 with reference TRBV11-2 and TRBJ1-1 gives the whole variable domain EAGVAQSPRYKIIEKRQSVAFWCNPISGHATLYWYQQILGQGPKLLIQFQNNGVVDDSQLPKDRFSAERLKGVDSTLKIQPAKLEDSAVYLCASSPNSNTEAFFGQGTRLTVV.

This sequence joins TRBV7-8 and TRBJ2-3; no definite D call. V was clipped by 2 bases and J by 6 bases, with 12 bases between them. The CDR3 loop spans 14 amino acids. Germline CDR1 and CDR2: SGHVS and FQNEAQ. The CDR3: CASSLLRIGDTQYF. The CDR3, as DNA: TGTGCCAGCAGCTTACTCCGGATCGGGGATACGCAGTATTTT.

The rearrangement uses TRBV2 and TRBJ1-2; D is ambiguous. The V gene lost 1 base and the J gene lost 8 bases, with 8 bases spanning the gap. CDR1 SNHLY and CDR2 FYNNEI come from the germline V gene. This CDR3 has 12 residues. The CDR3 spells CASSEGRRGYTF. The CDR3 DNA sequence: TGTGCCAGCAGTGAAGGCAGGCGAGGCTACACCTTC.

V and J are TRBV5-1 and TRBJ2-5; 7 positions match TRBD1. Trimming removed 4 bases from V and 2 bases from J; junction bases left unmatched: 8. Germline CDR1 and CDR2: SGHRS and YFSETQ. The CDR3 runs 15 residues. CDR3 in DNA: TGCGCCAGCAGCGACGGACAGGCCCAACAAGAGACCCAGTACTTC. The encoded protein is CASSDGQAQQETQYF.

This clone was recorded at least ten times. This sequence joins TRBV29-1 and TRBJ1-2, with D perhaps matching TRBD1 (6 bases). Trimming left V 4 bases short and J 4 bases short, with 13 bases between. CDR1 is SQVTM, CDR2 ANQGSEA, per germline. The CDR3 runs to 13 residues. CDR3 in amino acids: CSVGGGSGYGYTF. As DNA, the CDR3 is TGCAGCGTTGGAGGGGGTTCTGGCTATGGCTACACCTTC.

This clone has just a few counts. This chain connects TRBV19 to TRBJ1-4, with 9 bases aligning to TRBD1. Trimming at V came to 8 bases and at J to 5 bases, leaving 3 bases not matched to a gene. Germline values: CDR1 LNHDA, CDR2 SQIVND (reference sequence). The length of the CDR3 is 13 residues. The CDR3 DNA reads TGTGCCAGTGCGGACAGGGGAAATGAAAAACTGTTTTTT. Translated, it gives CASADRGNEKLFF.

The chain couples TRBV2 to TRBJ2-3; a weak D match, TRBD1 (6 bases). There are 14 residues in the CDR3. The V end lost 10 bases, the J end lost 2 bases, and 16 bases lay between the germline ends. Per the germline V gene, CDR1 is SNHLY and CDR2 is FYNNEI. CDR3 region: CATRQETSTDTQYF. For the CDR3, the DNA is TGTGCCACTCGACAGGAAACCTCCACAGATACGCAGTATTTT. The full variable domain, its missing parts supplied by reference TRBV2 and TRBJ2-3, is EPEVTQTPSHQVTQMGQEVILRCVPISNHLYFYWYRQILGQKVEFLVSFYNNEISEKSEIFDDQFSVERPDGSNFTLKIRSTKLEDSAMYFCATRQETSTDTQYFGPGTRLTVL.

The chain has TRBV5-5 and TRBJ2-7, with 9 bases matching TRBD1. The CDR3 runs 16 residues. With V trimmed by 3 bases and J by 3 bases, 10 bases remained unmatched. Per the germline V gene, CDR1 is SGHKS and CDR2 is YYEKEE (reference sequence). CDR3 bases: TGTGCCAGCAGCTGGCGGACAGGGGAAAGGTTCTACGAGCAGTACTTC. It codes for CASSWRTGERFYEQYF. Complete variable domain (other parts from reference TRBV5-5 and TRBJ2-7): DAGVTQSPTHLIKTRGQQVTLRCSPISGHKSVSWYQQVLGQGPQFIFQYYEKEERGRGNFPDRFSARQFPNYSSELNVNALLLGDSALYLCASSWRTGERFYEQYFGPGTRLTVT.

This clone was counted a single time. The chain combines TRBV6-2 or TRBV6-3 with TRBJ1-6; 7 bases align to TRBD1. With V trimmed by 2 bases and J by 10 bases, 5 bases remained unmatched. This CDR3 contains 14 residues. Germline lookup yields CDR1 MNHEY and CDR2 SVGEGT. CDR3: CASSYDRAWSPLHF. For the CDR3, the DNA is TGTGCCAGCAGTTACGACAGGGCTTGGTCACCCCTCCACTTT.

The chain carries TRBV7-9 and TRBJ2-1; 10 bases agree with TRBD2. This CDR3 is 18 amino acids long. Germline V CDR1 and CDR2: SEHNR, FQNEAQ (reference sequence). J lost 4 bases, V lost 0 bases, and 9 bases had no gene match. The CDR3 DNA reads TGTGCCAGCAGCTTAGCTGATAGCGGGAGGTCGAGATACAATGAGCAGTTCTTC. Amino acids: CASSLADSGRSRYNEQFF.

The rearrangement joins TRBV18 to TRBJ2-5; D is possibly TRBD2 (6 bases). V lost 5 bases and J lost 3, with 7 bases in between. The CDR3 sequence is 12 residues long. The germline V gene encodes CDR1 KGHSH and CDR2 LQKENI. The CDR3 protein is CASSTGEETQYF. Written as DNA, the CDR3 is TGTGCCAGCTCAACGGGAGAAGAGACCCAGTACTTC. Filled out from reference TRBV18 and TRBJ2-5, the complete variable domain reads NAGVMQNPRHLVRRRGQEARLRCSPMKGHSHVYWYRQLPEEGLKFMVYLQKENIIDESGMPKERFSAEFPKEGPSILRIQQVVRGDSAAYFCASSTGEETQYFGPGTRLLVL.

CDR3 loop: CASSLTGGTGPYNEQFF. CDR3 nucleotide sequence: TGTGCCAGCAGCTTAACCGGGGGGACAGGGCCTTACAATGAGCAGTTCTTC. The chain joins TRBV7-9 to TRBJ2-1, with 9 bases identical to TRBD1. CDR1 and CDR2 (germline): SEHNR, FQNEAQ (reference sequence). This CDR3 region has 17 residues. V shed 2 bases and J 4 bases; nucleotides not matched to a gene: 9. Together with reference TRBV7-9 and TRBJ2-1, the CDR3 gives the full variable domain: DTGVSQNPRHKITKRGQNVTFRCDPISEHNRLYWYRQTLGQGPEFLTYFQNEAQLEKSRLLSDRFSAERPKGSFSTLEIQRTEQGDSAMYLCASSLTGGTGPYNEQFFGPGTRLTVL.

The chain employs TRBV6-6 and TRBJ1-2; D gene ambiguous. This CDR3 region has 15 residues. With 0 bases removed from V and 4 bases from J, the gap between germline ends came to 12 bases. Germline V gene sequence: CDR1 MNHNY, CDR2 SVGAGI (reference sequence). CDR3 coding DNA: TGTGCCAGCAGTTACTCCGTCGGAGGATCCTATGGCTACACCTTC. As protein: CASSYSVGGSYGYTF.

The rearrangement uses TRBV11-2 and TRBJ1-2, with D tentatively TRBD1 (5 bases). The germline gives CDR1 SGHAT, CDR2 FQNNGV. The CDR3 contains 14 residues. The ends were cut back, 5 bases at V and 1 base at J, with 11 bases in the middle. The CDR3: CASSPGRGNYGYTF. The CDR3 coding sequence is TGTGCCAGCAGCCCCGGTAGGGGTAACTATGGCTACACCTTC.